This T cell receptor beta chain was obtained from a study of T cell clonotyping in hematopoietic cell transplantation. Germline V lookup: CDR1 PRHDT, CDR2 FYEKMQ (reference sequence). The CDR3 totals 13 residues. V shed 0 bases and J shed 10 bases, with 12 bases lying between them. The study's findings and limits: Pathologically expanded recipient clonotypes increased progressively from day 30 to day 180 as diversity fell.

Measured with immunoSEQ multiplex PCR; TCRdb has only the in-frame clones, and not every one. The table lists approximately 9,000 clones, approximately 79% of them singletons, with 45% in the top ten. Of note for this clone: What it recognizes is unknown.

This clonotype was sampled from a female patient aged 50-59 years who had an allogeneic stem cell transplant from a related donor, so the T cells may come from the graft donor. Some clones in this sample may be carry-over from other donors' samples. This rearrangement joins TRBV13 to TRBJ1-2, with TRBD1 as a possible D gene (5 bases). The source was peripheral blood mononuclear cells, collected 180 days after allogeneic stem cell transplant. In nucleotides, the CDR3 is TGTGCCAGCAGCTTAGGCCTGACGGGGACCTACACCTTC. This sequence encodes CASSLGLTGTYTF.